This TCR beta chain emerged from a study of T cells in Graves' hyperthyroidism and ophthalmopathy. The study's findings and limits: Most thyroid clonotypes that were expanded above 0.001 also turned up in blood. The model identified upcoming ophthalmopathy a median 6.5 months ahead of onset.

The CDR3 is made up of 13 amino acids. The germline V gene has CDR1 MNHEY and CDR2 SVGAGI. V was shortened by 2 bases and J by 8 bases, with 12 bases between the two germline ends. This clonotype was counted a few times. Its matching antigen is unknown. Amplification of TCR beta CDR3 regions used RNA as the template. A first-round RT-PCR of the TCR CDR3 used the HTBI primer set. TCRdb fed the multiplex PCR reads into MiXCR, producing one record per CDR3 protein. This table has approximately 740,000 distinct CDR3 sequences, approximately 15% appearing once. The diagnoses drew upon clinical symptoms, serum thyroxine and TRAb, thyroid ultrasound and orbital computed tomography. It was approximately 9.7 ml of fresh peripheral blood that supplied the PBMCs.

Sequencing was carried out using blood. The origin of this receptor is a woman aged 18-29 years with Graves' hyperthyroidism. This chain connects TRBV6-5 to TRBJ1-2, with a possible D match to TRBD1 (6 bases). The CDR3 bases are TGTGCCAGCAGTTACCCCAGGGGTTGGGGCTACACCTTC. Protein product: CASSYPRGWGYTF.